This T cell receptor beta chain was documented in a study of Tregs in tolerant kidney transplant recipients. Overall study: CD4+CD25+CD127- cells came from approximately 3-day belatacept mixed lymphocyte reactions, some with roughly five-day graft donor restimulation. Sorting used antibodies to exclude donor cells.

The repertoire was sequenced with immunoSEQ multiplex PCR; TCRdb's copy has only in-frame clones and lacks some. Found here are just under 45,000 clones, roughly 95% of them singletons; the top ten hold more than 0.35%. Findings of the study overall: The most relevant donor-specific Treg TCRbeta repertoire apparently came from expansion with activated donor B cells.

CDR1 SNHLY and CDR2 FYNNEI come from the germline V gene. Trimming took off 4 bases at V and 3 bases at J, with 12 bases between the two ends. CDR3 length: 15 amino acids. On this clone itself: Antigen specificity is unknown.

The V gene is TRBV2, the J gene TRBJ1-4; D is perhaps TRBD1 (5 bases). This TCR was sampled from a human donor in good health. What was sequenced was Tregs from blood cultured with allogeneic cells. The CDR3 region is CASSGIGVANEKLFF. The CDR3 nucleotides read TGTGCCAGCAGTGGAATAGGGGTCGCTAATGAAAAACTGTTTTTT.